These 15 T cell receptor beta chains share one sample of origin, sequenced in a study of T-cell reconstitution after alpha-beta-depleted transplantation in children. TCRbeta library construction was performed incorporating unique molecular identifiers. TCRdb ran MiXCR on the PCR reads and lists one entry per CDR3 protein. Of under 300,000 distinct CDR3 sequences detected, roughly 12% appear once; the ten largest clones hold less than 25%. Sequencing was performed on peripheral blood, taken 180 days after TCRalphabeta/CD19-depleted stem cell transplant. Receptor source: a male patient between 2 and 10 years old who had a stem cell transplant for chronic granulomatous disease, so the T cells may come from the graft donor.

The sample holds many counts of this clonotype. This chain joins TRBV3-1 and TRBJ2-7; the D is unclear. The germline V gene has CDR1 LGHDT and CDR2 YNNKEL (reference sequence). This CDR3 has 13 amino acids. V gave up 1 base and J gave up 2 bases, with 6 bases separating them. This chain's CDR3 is CASSQGTAYEQYF. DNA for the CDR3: TGTGCCAGCAGCCAAGGAACAGCCTACGAGCAGTACTTC.

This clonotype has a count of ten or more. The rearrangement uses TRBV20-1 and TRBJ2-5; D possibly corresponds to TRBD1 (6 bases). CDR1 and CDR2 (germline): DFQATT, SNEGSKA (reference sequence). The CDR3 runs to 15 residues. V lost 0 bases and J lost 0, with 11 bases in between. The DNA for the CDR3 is TGCAGTGCTAGAGATGGGACACAGTACCAAGAGACCCAGTACTTC. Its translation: CSARDGTQYQETQYF.

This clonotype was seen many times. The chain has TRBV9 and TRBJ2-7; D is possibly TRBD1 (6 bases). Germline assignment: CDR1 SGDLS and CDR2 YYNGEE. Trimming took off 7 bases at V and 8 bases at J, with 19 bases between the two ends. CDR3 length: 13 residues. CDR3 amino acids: CASSPQTGPQQYF. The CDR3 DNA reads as TGTGCCAGCTCCCCTCAGACAGGCCCCCAGCAGTACTTC.

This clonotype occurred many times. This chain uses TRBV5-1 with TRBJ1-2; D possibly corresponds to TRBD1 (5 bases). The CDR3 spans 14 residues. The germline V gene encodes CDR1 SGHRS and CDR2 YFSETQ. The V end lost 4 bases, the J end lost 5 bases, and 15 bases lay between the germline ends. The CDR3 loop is CASSLQEGRYGYTF. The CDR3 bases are TGCGCCAGCAGCCTACAAGAGGGGAGATATGGCTACACCTTC.

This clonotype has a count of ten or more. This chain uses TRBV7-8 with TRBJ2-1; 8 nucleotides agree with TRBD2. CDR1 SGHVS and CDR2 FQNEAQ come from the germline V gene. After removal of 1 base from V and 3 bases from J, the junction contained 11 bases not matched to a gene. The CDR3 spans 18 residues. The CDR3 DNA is TGTGCCAGCAGCTTAGGGGTCGGGTTAGCGGGACTCTACAATGAGCAGTTCTTC. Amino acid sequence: CASSLGVGLAGLYNEQFF.

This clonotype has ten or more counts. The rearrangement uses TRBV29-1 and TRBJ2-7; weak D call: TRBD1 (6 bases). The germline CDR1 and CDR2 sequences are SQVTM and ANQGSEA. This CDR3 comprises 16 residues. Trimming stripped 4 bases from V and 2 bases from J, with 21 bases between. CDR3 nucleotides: TGCAGCGTTGTTGGGGGCAAAGAAGGGGACACCTACGAGCAGTACTTC. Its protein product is CSVVGGKEGDTYEQYF.

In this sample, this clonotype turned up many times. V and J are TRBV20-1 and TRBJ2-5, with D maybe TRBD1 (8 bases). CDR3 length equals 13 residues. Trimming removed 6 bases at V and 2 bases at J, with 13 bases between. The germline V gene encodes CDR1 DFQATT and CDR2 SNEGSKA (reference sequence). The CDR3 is CSAKQGGQETQYF. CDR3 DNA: TGCAGTGCCAAACAGGGGGGGCAAGAGACCCAGTACTTC.

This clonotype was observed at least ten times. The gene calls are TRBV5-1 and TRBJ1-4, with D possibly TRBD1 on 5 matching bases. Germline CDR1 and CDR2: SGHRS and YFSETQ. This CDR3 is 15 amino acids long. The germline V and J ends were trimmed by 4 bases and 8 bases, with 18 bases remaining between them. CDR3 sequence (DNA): TGCGCCAGCAGCCAGGGAGACCCTCGGACCGAAAAACTGTTTTTT. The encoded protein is CASSQGDPRTEKLFF.

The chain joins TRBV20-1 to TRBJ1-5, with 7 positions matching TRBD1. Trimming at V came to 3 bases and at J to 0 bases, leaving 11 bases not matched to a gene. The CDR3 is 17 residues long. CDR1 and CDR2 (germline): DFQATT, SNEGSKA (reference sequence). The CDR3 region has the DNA TGCAGTGCTAGTTACCCGGGACAGCCCATTAGCAATCAGCCCCAGCATTTT. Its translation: CSASYPGQPISNQPQHF.

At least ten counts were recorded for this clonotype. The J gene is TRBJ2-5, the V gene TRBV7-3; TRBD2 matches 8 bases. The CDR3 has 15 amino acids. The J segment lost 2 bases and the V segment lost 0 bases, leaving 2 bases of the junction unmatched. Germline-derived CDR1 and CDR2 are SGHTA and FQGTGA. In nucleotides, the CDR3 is TGTGCCAGCAGCTTAACCGGACTAGCTCAAGAGACCCAGTACTTC. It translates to CASSLTGLAQETQYF. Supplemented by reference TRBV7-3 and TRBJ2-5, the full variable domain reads GAGVSQTPSNKVTEKGKYVELRCDPISGHTALYWYRQSLGQGPEFLIYFQGTGAADDSGLPNDRFFAVRPEGSVSTLKIQRTERGDSAVYLCASSLTGLAQETQYFGPGTRLLVL.

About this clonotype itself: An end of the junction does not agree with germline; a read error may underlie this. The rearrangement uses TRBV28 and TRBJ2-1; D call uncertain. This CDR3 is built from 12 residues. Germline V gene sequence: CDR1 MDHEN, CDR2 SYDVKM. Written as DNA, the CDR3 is TGTGCCAGCAGTCCCTCTAACAATGAGCATTTCTTC. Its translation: CASSPSNNEHFF.

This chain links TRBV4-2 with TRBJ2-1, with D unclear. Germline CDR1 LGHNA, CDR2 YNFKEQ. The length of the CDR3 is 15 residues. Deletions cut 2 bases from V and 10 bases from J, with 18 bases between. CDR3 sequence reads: CASSQITGRFNEQFF. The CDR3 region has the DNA TGTGCCAGCAGCCAAATTACGGGCCGGTTCAACGAGCAGTTCTTC.

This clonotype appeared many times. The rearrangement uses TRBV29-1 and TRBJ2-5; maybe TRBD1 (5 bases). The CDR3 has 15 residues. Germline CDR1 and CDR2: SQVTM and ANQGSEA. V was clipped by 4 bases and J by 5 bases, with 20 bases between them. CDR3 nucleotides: TGCAGCGTTGGGCGTCTCCAGGCCCCAGGGGAGACCCAGTACTTC. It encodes CSVGRLQAPGETQYF.

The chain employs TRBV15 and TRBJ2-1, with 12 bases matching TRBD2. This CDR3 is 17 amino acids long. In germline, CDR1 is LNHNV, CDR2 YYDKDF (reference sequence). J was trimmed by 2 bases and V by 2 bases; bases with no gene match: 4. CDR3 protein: CATSRTRTSGTYNEQFF. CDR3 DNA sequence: TGTGCCACCAGCAGAACCCGGACTAGCGGGACCTACAATGAGCAGTTCTTC.

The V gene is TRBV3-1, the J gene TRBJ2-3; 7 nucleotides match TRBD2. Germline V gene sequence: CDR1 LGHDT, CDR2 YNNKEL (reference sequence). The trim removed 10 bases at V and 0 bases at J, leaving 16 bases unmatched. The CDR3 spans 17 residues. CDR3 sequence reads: CATCQDLSSGSTDTQYF. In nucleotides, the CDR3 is TGTGCCACCTGCCAAGATTTGTCTAGCGGAAGCACAGATACGCAGTATTTT.